This T cell receptor (beta chain) was observed in a study of shared clonotypes between healthy human individuals. Study results and limitations: With a handful of donors compared, roughly 4.9% of naive CD4 clonotypes were shared.

The repertoire was sequenced with immunoSEQ multiplex PCR; TCRdb's copy has only in-frame clones and lacks some. The sample consists of 950,000 to 1,300,000 clones, around 76% of them appearing once. About this clone itself: Its specificity is not known.

The sequencing input was memory CD4+ T cells sorted from blood. As to subset: CD45RA-negative fraction. The TCR originated in a man between 18 and 29 years old in good health.

The CDR3 region is CAIGSVPGVGETQYF. CDR3 DNA: TGTGCCATCGGGTCGGTTCCGGGGGTAGGCGAGACCCAGTACTTC. The chain is built from TRBV10-3 and TRBJ2-5; possibly TRBD2 for D (6 bases). The CDR3 runs to 15 residues. V gave up 8 bases and J gave up 5 bases, with 21 bases separating them. Germline assignment: CDR1 ENHRY and CDR2 SYGVKD.